The sample holds a few counts of the clone carrying this T cell receptor beta chain. TCRdb's table, derived via immunoSEQ multiplex PCR, lists solely in-frame clones and lacks some. This table has 30,000 to 35,000 clones, approximately 80% appearing once. This CDR3 has 12 residues. Germline V lookup: CDR1 MGHDK, CDR2 SYGVNS. Trimming removed 3 bases from V and 10 bases from J; junction bases left unmatched: 3. The data stem from a study of a mutant IDH1 vaccine in newly diagnosed glioma. As to time point: baseline, week 1 (first vaccination visit). Treatment denoted: pre-vaccination baseline after standard-of-care therapy.

The input for sequencing was peripheral blood mononuclear cells (PBMCs), taken from a glioma patient treated with radiotherapy, temozolomide or both. This clonotype was obtained from a man aged 50 to 60 with glioma. Some clones in this sample may be carry-over from other donors' samples. This chain joins TRBV25-1 and TRBJ1-1; 9 bases match TRBD1. The CDR3 region is CASSESDRGAFF. For the CDR3, the DNA is TGTGCCAGCAGTGAGTCGGACAGGGGAGCTTTCTTT.